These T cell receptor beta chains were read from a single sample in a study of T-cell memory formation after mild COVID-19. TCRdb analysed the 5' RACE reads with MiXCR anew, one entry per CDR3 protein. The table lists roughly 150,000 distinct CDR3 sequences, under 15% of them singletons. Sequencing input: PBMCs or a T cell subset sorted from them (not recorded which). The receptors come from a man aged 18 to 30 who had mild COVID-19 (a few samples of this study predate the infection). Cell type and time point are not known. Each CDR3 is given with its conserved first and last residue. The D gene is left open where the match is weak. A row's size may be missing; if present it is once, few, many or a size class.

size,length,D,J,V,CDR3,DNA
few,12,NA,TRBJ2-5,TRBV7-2,CASGGYQETQYF,TGTGCCAGCGGAGGGTACCAAGAGACCCAGTACTTC
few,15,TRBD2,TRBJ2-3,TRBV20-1,CSANFPRGGRNTQYF,TGCAGTGCTAATTTCCCCCGCGGGGGGAGGAATACGCAGTATTTT
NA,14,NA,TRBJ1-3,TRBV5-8,CASSPLGSGNTIYF,TGTGCCAGCAGCCCCCTCGGTAGCGGAAACACCATATATTTT
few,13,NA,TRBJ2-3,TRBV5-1,CASSRGNADTQYF,TGCGCCAGCAGCAGGGGGAACGCAGATACGCAGTATTTT
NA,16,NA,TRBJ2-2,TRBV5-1,CASSLDAGRNTGELFF,TGCGCCAGCAGCTTGGATGCGGGAAGGAACACCGGGGAGCTGTTTTTT
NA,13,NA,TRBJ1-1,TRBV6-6,CASSYSGVTEAFF,TGTGCCAGCAGTTACTCAGGGGTGACTGAAGCTTTCTTT
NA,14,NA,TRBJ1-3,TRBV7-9,CASRRESEGNTIYF,TGTGCCAGCAGGAGGGAGTCGGAGGGAAACACCATATATTTT
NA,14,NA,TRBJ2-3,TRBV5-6,CASSAPGATDTQYF,TGTGCCAGCAGCGCCCCGGGGGCCACAGATACGCAGTATTTT
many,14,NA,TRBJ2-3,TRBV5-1,CASSSGRGTDTQYF,TGCGCCAGCAGCTCGGGACGGGGAACAGATACGCAGTATTTT
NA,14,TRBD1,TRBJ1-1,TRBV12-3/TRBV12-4,CASTRDSLNTEAFF,TGTGCCAGCACCAGGGACAGCCTAAACACTGAAGCTTTCTTT
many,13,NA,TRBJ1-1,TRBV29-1,CSVALLGNTEAFF,TGCAGCGTTGCCCTCTTGGGTAACACTGAAGCTTTCTTT
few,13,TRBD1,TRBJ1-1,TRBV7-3,CASSLTYRGEAFF,TGTGCCAGCAGCTTAACGTACAGGGGTGAAGCTTTCTTT
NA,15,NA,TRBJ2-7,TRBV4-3,CASSQDYRDIHEQYF,TGCGCCAGCAGCCAAGACTACCGGGACATCCACGAGCAGTACTTC
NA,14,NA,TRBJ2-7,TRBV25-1,CASSGGRRGYEQYF,TGTGCCAGCAGTGGGGGGAGACGGGGCTACGAGCAGTACTTC
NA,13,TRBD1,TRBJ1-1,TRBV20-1,CSARGQGKAEAFF,TGCAGTGCTAGGGGACAGGGGAAGGCTGAAGCTTTCTTT
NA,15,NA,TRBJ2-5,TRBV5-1,CASSQSQEVRETQYF,TGCGCCAGCAGCCAGTCCCAAGAGGTCCGGGAGACCCAGTACTTC
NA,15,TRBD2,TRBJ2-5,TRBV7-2,CASRTLAGGTGTQYF,TGTGCCAGCAGAACACTAGCGGGGGGTACCGGGACCCAGTACTTC